The 18 T cell receptor beta chains listed next were all sequenced from one sample in a study of regulatory T cells in long-lasting Graves disease. The time point was: newly diagnosed GD, antithyroid drugs for less than 3 months. PBMC-derived RNA was used for the TCR library. In building TCR beta libraries, iRepertoire HTBI primers were used together with Arm-PCR of CDR3 regions. Via MiXCR, TCRdb re-called the multiplex PCR reads, giving one row per CDR3 protein. Among 350,000 to 450,000 distinct CDR3 sequences listed, about 15% were seen once. These data also formed part of another study, on T cells in Graves' hyperthyroidism and ophthalmopathy.

The sequencing here drew on peripheral blood mononuclear cells (PBMCs), taken at new diagnosis, from a patient treated with antithyroid drugs. These receptors all stem from a woman in her thirties or forties with Graves disease.

This clonotype was counted ten times or more. V gene TRBV29-1 combines with J gene TRBJ1-2; D unclear. The CDR3 runs 13 residues. The V gene's germline CDR1 is SQVTM and CDR2 ANQGSEA. The V gene lost 6 bases and the J gene lost 1 base, with 12 bases spanning the gap. The CDR3 loop reads CSVLRTDNYGYTF. The CDR3 nucleotides read TGCAGCGTCCTACGGACGGATAACTATGGCTACACCTTC.

The V gene is TRBV20-1, the J gene TRBJ2-1; 12 bases are a match to TRBD1. Germline V gene sequence: CDR1 DFQATT, CDR2 SNEGSKA (reference sequence). V shed 2 bases, J shed 10 bases, and the junction held 6 bases outside the gene matches. The CDR3 spans 14 residues. As DNA, the CDR3 is TGCAGTGCTAGACCGGGACAGGGGGCATGGGAGCAGTTCTTC. Its translation: CSARPGQGAWEQFF.

The chain employs TRBV11-3 and TRBJ2-1; no reliable D call. The germline gives CDR1 SGHNT, CDR2 YENEEA. The V end lost 1 base, the J end lost 1 base, and 11 bases lay between the germline ends. CDR3 length equals 16 residues. Written as DNA, the CDR3 is TGTGCCAGCAGCTTAGGCCCTCAAGGATCCTACAATGAGCAGTTCTTC. This sequence encodes CASSLGPQGSYNEQFF.

This clonotype was counted only a few times. The chain's CDR3 is CASSHTSGSSYNEQFF. The CDR3 DNA reads as TGTGCCAGCAGCCATACTAGCGGGAGCTCCTACAATGAGCAGTTCTTC. The rearrangement uses TRBV7-2 and TRBJ2-1; 11 bases match TRBD2. Germline values: CDR1 SGHTA, CDR2 FQGNSA. This CDR3 spans 16 amino acids. The ends lost 5 bases at V and 0 bases at J; junction bases unmatched: 3.

This clonotype was counted at least ten times. The V gene is TRBV2, the J gene TRBJ2-2, with D maybe TRBD1 (6 bases). Trimming left V 5 bases short and J 2 bases short, with 12 bases between. Looked up from germline, CDR1 is SNHLY and CDR2 is FYNNEI. CDR3 length: 15 amino acids. The CDR3 region is CASSLRGSNTGELFF. In DNA form, the CDR3 reads TGTGCCAGCAGTCTCAGGGGAAGCAACACCGGGGAGCTGTTTTTT.

In this sample, this clonotype turned up many times. This chain connects TRBV19 to TRBJ2-1; weak D call: TRBD2 (7 bases). The CDR3 contains 15 residues. The V end lost 0 bases, the J end lost 2 bases, and 8 bases lay between the germline ends. In germline, CDR1 is LNHDA, CDR2 SQIVND (reference sequence). CDR3 in amino acids: CASSIDGGPYNEQFF. CDR3 DNA sequence: TGTGCCAGTAGTATAGACGGGGGGCCCTACAATGAGCAGTTCTTC.

This clonotype was found many times. This chain connects TRBV30 to TRBJ2-2, with 10 bases that match TRBD1. Germline CDR1 reads GTSNPN; CDR2 reads SVGIG (reference sequence). Trimming removed 3 bases from V and 1 base from J; junction bases left unmatched: 5. This CDR3 has 16 residues. The CDR3 DNA reads TGTGCCTGGAGCCACCGGGACAGGGGGAACACCGGGGAGCTGTTTTTT. It yields the protein CAWSHRDRGNTGELFF. The whole variable domain, remainder taken from reference TRBV30 and TRBJ2-2, is SQTIHQWPATLVQPVGSPLSLECTVEGTSNPNLYWYRQAAGRGLQLLFYSVGIGQISSEVPQNLSASRPQDRQFILSSKKLLLSDSGFYLCAWSHRDRGNTGELFFGEGSRLTVL.

This clonotype was observed at least ten times. This chain links TRBV7-8 with TRBJ2-5; 10 bases map to TRBD1. The ends lost 2 bases at V and 4 bases at J; junction bases unmatched: 4. Germline CDR1 reads SGHVS; CDR2 reads FQNEAQ. The CDR3 consists of 15 residues. CDR3 coding DNA: TGTGCCAGCAGCTTACGTGGGACAGGGGCAGAGACCCAGTACTTC. Amino acid sequence: CASSLRGTGAETQYF.

A word on this clonotype: A much larger clone sits a single nucleotide away, making a read error possible. The chain is built from TRBV5-6 and TRBJ2-7, with 7 positions matching TRBD2. This CDR3 region has 13 residues. The V segment lost 3 bases and the J segment 6 bases; nucleotides outside the gene matches: 6. Germline V gives CDR1 SGHDT, CDR2 YYEEEE. The chain's CDR3 is CASSWDYPGEQYF. The CDR3 DNA is TGTGCCAGCAGCTGGGACTACCCGGGCGAGCAGTACTTC. The full variable domain, completed using reference TRBV5-6 and TRBJ2-7, is DAGVTQSPTHLIKTRGQQVTLRCSPKSGHDTVSWYQQALGQGPQFIFQYYEEEERQRGNFPDRFSGHQFPNYSSELNVNALLLGDSALYLCASSWDYPGEQYFGPGTRLTVT.

This clonotype appeared many times. The rearrangement uses TRBV11-3 and TRBJ2-1, with 10 bases identical to TRBD2. CDR3 size: 15 residues. The V gene's germline CDR1 is SGHNT and CDR2 YENEEA. J gave up 5 bases and V 1 base, and 2 bases lay outside the gene matches. CDR3 in amino acids: CASSLVGTSDNEQFF. CDR3 sequence (DNA): TGTGCCAGCAGCTTAGTCGGGACTAGCGACAATGAGCAGTTCTTC.

This clonotype has a count of ten or more. The chain couples TRBV27 to TRBJ2-3; 9 positions agree with TRBD1. This CDR3 is 15 amino acids long. V was pared by 0 bases and J by 6 bases, with 4 bases of the junction left unmatched. CDR1 is MNHEY and CDR2 is SMNVEV in the germline V gene (reference sequence). CDR3 sequence: CASSLSGTGWDTQYF. CDR3 nucleotide sequence: TGTGCCAGCAGTTTATCCGGGACAGGGTGGGATACGCAGTATTTT.

On this clonotype itself: A much larger clone differs from this one at a single base, so this may be a read error. The rearrangement links TRBV11-2 to TRBJ2-3; D is undetermined. The CDR3 runs 13 residues. Germline V CDR1 and CDR2: SGHAT, FQNNGV. Here the CDR3 reads CVSSLHSTDTQYF. DNA for the CDR3: TGTGTCAGCAGCTTGCATAGCACAGATACGCAGTATTTT.

This clonotype was detected ten times or more. This chain connects TRBV13 to TRBJ2-1, with 8 bases that match TRBD2. The junction had 12 bases not matched to a gene; V was cut back by 5 bases and J by 6 bases. The CDR3 has 16 residues. The germline CDR1 and CDR2 sequences are PRHDT and FYEKMQ (reference sequence). For the CDR3, the DNA is TGTGCCAGCAGCCCCCGGGGTAATAGCGGGATCAATGAGCAGTTCTTC. Its protein is CASSPRGNSGINEQFF.

This clonotype was seen at least ten times. The rearrangement links TRBV5-1 to TRBJ2-5; a weak D match, TRBD1 (6 bases). The V gene lost 1 base and the J gene lost 2 bases, with 15 bases spanning the gap. The CDR3 has 16 residues. CDR1 is SGHRS and CDR2 is YFSETQ in the germline V gene. This chain's CDR3 is CASSLTPQGRQETQYF. The CDR3 DNA is TGCGCCAGCAGCTTGACCCCCCAGGGGAGACAAGAGACCCAGTACTTC.

At least ten counts were recorded for this clonotype. The junction differs from germline at one of its ends, possibly a read error. This sequence joins TRBV14 and TRBJ2-7, with D perhaps matching TRBD1 or TRBD2 (5 bases each). The CDR3 has 14 amino acids. Germline V gene lookup returns CDR1 SGHDN and CDR2 FVKESK. The CDR3 sequence: CASSQDLGQGSANF. The DNA of the CDR3 is TGTGCCAGCAGCCAGGACTTAGGCCAGGGTTCGGCGAACTTC.

In this sample, this clonotype turned up many times. The chain joins TRBV28 to TRBJ2-7, with 9 bases aligning to TRBD1. The J segment lost 3 bases and the V segment lost 4 bases, leaving 7 bases of the junction unmatched. The CDR3 covers 15 residues. Looked up from germline, CDR1 is MDHEN and CDR2 is SYDVKM. CDR3 nucleotides: TGTGCCAGCAGTTCTCCCGGGACAGGGCTCTACGAGCAGTACTTC. The encoded protein is CASSSPGTGLYEQYF.

This clonotype was observed many times. This chain joins TRBV6-1 and TRBJ2-7; the D gene could be TRBD1 or TRBD2 (5 bases each). This CDR3 spans 13 amino acids. V was cut by 8 bases and J by 1 base, with 12 bases left in between. Germline loops: CDR1 MNHNS, CDR2 SASEGT. The CDR3 sequence is CASRRDLSYEQYF. In nucleotides, the CDR3 is TGTGCCAGCCGCCGGGACCTTTCCTACGAGCAGTACTTC.

This clonotype was counted at least ten times. V gene TRBV7-8 combines with J gene TRBJ2-3; no clear D. CDR3 size: 14 residues. Trimming removed 0 bases from V and 4 bases from J, with 8 bases in between. CDR1 SGHVS and CDR2 FQNEAQ come from the germline V gene. DNA for the CDR3: TGTGCCAGCAGCTTAGCATTGGGTCCAGATACGCAGTATTTT. Its protein is CASSLALGPDTQYF.